This record covers a single T cell receptor (beta chain). Its antigen remains unknown. Primers: 60 Vbeta forward and 13 Jbeta reverse. Assay: immunoSEQ multiplex PCR; the TCRdb copy retains only in-frame clones and omits some. The sample has over 150,000 clones; around four fifths are singletons. V lost 1 base to trimming and J lost 6 bases, with 6 bases between them. CDR1 is SGHTA and CDR2 is FQGNSA in the germline V gene. The CDR3 runs to 12 residues. This entry is derived from a study of cytomegalovirus exposure and HLA in healthy donors. Background on the study: Assignment to the Caucasian-associated ancestry cluster applied to approximately 80% of the approximately 420 genotyped donors. Overall study results and limits: The authors enumerated 150 to 200 TCR beta chains as linked to cytomegalovirus. As a later analysis showed, several of the most significant clusters appeared to be linked to common viral pathogens.

The chain links TRBV7-2 to TRBJ2-5; D uncertain. The TCR was taken from a woman aged 45-59 years in good health and CMV-seropositive. Sequenced material: PBMCs. CDR3 protein: CASSLERKTQYF. The CDR3 region has the DNA TGTGCCAGCAGCTTAGAGAGGAAGACCCAGTACTTC.